The clone carrying this TCR beta chain was found many times. Antigen: not known. This sample stems from a study of CD8 T cells in ankylosing spondylitis. Overall study results and limits: The authors reported significant enrichment of disease-linked clones in matched ankylosing spondylitis synovial fluid. Among TCR beta sequences, a motif of eight highly homologous variants appeared characteristic of ankylosing spondylitis blood. Past research had described some motif variants in reactive arthritis synovial fluid and blood.

V was shortened by 4 bases and J by 4 bases, with 14 bases between the two germline ends. CDR3 length: 15 amino acids. Germline V gene lookup returns CDR1 SGHRS and CDR2 YFSETQ. Quantitative molecular-barcoded 5'-RACE generated the TCR beta libraries. TCRdb reprocessed the 5' RACE reads with MiXCR, giving one entry per CDR3 protein. The sample lists some 250,000 distinct CDR3 sequences; 20% to 30% were seen once. The rearrangement joins TRBV5-1 to TRBJ2-2; TRBD1 or TRBD2 may be the D gene (5 bases each). This clonotype originated in a male donor with ankylosing spondylitis or in good health (not recorded which). The specimen sequenced was blood, either unsorted or a sorted T cell fraction (not recorded which). The CDR3 coding sequence is TGCGCCAGCAGCCGAGGGGCCCTAGGCACCGGGGAGCTGTTTTTT. Protein sequence: CASSRGALGTGELFF.